This TCR beta chain is drawn from a study of CD8 T cells in ankylosing spondylitis. Whole-study results and caveats: About 8 highly homologous variants made up a TCR beta motif, and this motif appeared characteristic of ankylosing spondylitis blood. Within peripheral blood, clones linked to disease were CD8+ and relatively rare.

Comments on this clonotype: Its antigen is still unknown.

The CDR3 covers 16 residues. V was clipped by 0 bases and J by 6 bases; unmatched bases: 8. Per the germline V gene, CDR1 is MDHEN and CDR2 is SYDVKM. TCRdb reprocessed the 5' RACE reads via MiXCR and lists one record per CDR3 protein. The sample records 450,000 or so distinct CDR3 sequences, more than 25% being singletons. This clonotype was sampled from a male donor with ankylosing spondylitis. V usage is TRBV28 and J usage is TRBJ2-1; 7 bases map to TRBD1. The sample was blood, either unsorted or a sorted T cell fraction (not recorded which). CDR3 nucleotide sequence: TGTGCCAGCAGTTTATGGGGGACAGTCGCTTCCAATGAGCAGTTCTTC. It codes for CASSLWGTVASNEQFF.